Described below is a single TCR beta chain sequence and its context. Its antigen remains unidentified. Profiled with immunoSEQ multiplex PCR; TCRdb holds only in-frame clones, not every one. This sample carries some 99,000 clones, about 87% of them seen once, and the ten largest clones take more than 6.5%. CDR1 is SGDLS, CDR2 YYNGEE, per germline. The CDR3 consists of 16 residues. V lost 1 base, J lost 5 bases, and 9 bases stayed unmatched. Healthy donors had no documented immune events, such as infections, while sampled. This sample was included in a study of identifying expanded T cells in peripheral blood. Study-level findings and limits: Across healthy donors, higher total template counts meant significantly greater roughly 2-week count variance.

This chain links TRBV9 with TRBJ2-1, with 7 bases lining up with TRBD2. Sequencing was done on a sample of blood. The receptor comes from a person aged 18 to 70 in good health. The CDR3 DNA reads as TGTGCCAGCAGCGTACTCCCGACGGCGGGAGACAATGAGCAGTTCTTC. This codes for CASSVLPTAGDNEQFF.